This T cell receptor (beta chain) is from a study of early T cells in non-severe SARS-CoV-2 infection. Study findings and constraints: VDJdb-based matching was biased toward anti-spike CD8 responses and missed private and CD4 specificities.

Looked up from germline, CDR1 is GTSNPN and CDR2 is SVGIG (reference sequence). The CDR3 covers 13 residues. V gave up 3 bases and J gave up 6 bases; unmatched junction bases: 5. In the case of this clonotype: Its antigen remains unidentified.

Unique molecular identifier tags were affixed to discrete cDNA molecules. TCRdb re-called the 5' RACE reads through MiXCR, storing one row per CDR3 protein. The top ten hold about a fifth of the sample, which has some 59,000 distinct CDR3 sequences, about a tenth seen once. The sequence came from an adult who was a healthcare worker with PCR-confirmed SARS-CoV-2 infection or an uninfected control (not recorded which). The chain uses TRBV30 and TRBJ2-1, with TRBD2 identical over 7 bases. Sequencing used whole blood. The CDR3 loop reads CAWSIWTSNEQFF. In DNA, the CDR3 is TGTGCCTGGAGCATCTGGACTAGCAATGAGCAGTTCTTC. Variable domain in full (rest from reference TRBV30 and TRBJ2-1): SQTIHQWPATLVQPVGSPLSLECTVEGTSNPNLYWYRQAAGRGLQLLFYSVGIGQISSEVPQNLSASRPQDRQFILSSKKLLLSDSGFYLCAWSIWTSNEQFFGPGTRLTVL.